These T cell receptor beta chains were read from a single sample in a study of beta chain features in type 1 diabetes. The repertoire was sequenced with immunoSEQ multiplex PCR; TCRdb's copy has only in-frame clones and lacks some. The sample shows 140,000 or so clones, about 9.2% of them seen only once. Sequenced material: central memory CD4+ T cells from blood. The receptors originated from a young man in good health. The CDR3 runs from the conserved cysteine through the conserved F or W. A D gene is named only where the DNA matches it firmly. Some rows have no size entry. The others give once, few or many, or a class for an expanded clone.

D: TRBD1; size: NA; J: TRBJ1-5; V: TRBV7-8; DNA: TGTGCCAGCAGCTTAGCGATAGGACAGGGGAGGGCTCACCCCCAGCATTTT; CDR3: CASSLAIGQGRAHPQHF
D: NA; size: NA; J: TRBJ2-5; V: TRBV7-8; DNA: TGTGCCAGCAGCTTAGGGGGACCAGGGGTTTTCGCGGAGACCCAGTACTTC; CDR3: CASSLGGPGVFAETQYF
D: TRBD1; size: few; J: TRBJ1-1; V: TRBV19; DNA: TGTGCCAGTAGTCCATCCGACAGGGGCACGAACACTGAAGCTTTCTTT; CDR3: CASSPSDRGTNTEAFF
D: TRBD1; size: NA; J: TRBJ1-4; V: TRBV7-3; DNA: TGTGCCAGCAGCCAGGGGTCCACAGGGGGGAATGAAAAACTGTTTTTT; CDR3: CASSQGSTGGNEKLFF
D: NA; size: NA; J: TRBJ2-7; V: TRBV7-2; DNA: TGTGCCAGCAGCTTATTTGGGGGCGGCGAGCAGTACTTC; CDR3: CASSLFGGGEQYF
D: TRBD1; size: few; J: TRBJ2-2; V: TRBV18; DNA: TGTGCCAGCTCGTTGGGACAGGCCTCGAACACCGGGGAGCTGTTTTTT; CDR3: CASSLGQASNTGELFF
D: TRBD1; size: NA; J: TRBJ1-1; V: TRBV2; DNA: TGTGCCAGCAGTGCGGCAGGGGGATACACTGAAGCTTTCTTT; CDR3: CASSAAGGYTEAFF
D: NA; size: NA; J: TRBJ2-3; V: TRBV7-2; DNA: TGTGCCAGCAGCTTAGGAAACAGGTTCACAGATACGCAGTATTTT; CDR3: CASSLGNRFTDTQYF
D: TRBD1; size: few; J: TRBJ1-3; V: TRBV6-5; DNA: TGTGCCAGCAGTCGACAGGGAACTGGAAACACCATATATTTT; CDR3: CASSRQGTGNTIYF
D: NA; size: NA; J: TRBJ2-2; V: TRBV7-2; DNA: TGTGCCAGCAGCTTAGATCAGTTCACCGGGGAGCTGTTTTTT; CDR3: CASSLDQFTGELFF
D: TRBD2; size: few; J: TRBJ2-1; V: TRBV9; DNA: TGTGCCAGCAGCGATGAACTAGCGGGCCTCTACAATGAGCAGTTCTTC; CDR3: CASSDELAGLYNEQFF
D: NA; size: many; J: TRBJ2-7; V: TRBV28; DNA: TGTGCCAGCAGTTTATCGGGGGAGCAGTACTTC; CDR3: CASSLSGEQYF
D: TRBD1; size: NA; J: TRBJ1-3; V: TRBV11-1; DNA: TGTGCCAGCAGCTCCGGGACAGTCCTCTCTGGAAACACCATATATTTT; CDR3: CASSSGTVLSGNTIYF
D: TRBD2; size: few; J: TRBJ2-1; V: TRBV7-3; DNA: TGTGCCACCTCAAGGGCGGGGGGAACGGACAATGAGCAGTTCTTC; CDR3: CATSRAGGTDNEQFF
D: NA; size: few; J: TRBJ2-1; V: TRBV18; DNA: TGTGCCAGCTCACAGTCACATCGGGGGGCATACAATGAGCAGTTCTTC; CDR3: CASSQSHRGAYNEQFF
D: NA; size: NA; J: TRBJ2-3; V: TRBV7-6; DNA: TGTGCCAGCAGCCCGGCGGCAGATACGCAGTATTTT; CDR3: CASSPAADTQYF
D: NA; size: NA; J: TRBJ1-5; V: TRBV6-1; DNA: TGTGCCAGCAGTGTCAATAATCAGCCCCAGCATTTT; CDR3: CASSVNNQPQHF
D: TRBD1; size: many; J: TRBJ2-7; V: TRBV7-2; DNA: TGTGCCAGCAGCATGGTCAGGGGGCGAGAGCAGTACTTC; CDR3: CASSMVRGREQYF
D: TRBD1; size: NA; J: TRBJ1-5; V: TRBV9; DNA: TGTGCCAGCACCCGGGACAGCTATAGCAATCAGCCCCAGCATTTT; CDR3: CASTRDSYSNQPQHF
D: TRBD1; size: NA; J: TRBJ2-7; V: TRBV7-6; DNA: TGTGCCAGCAGCTGGACAGGGGGCGAGCAGTACTTC; CDR3: CASSWTGGEQYF
D: NA; size: NA; J: TRBJ2-3; V: TRBV5-6; DNA: TGTGCCAGCAGCTCCGTGACGGAGTACATCACAGATACGCAGTATTTT; CDR3: CASSSVTEYITDTQYF
D: NA; size: few; J: TRBJ1-2; V: TRBV15; DNA: TGTGCCACCAGCGCCTCCACAGGTGGCTATGGCTACACCTTC; CDR3: CATSASTGGYGYTF
D: NA; size: few; J: TRBJ2-1; V: TRBV5-1; DNA: TGCGCCAGCAGCTTGCCCGACACCTACAATGAGCAGTTCTTC; CDR3: CASSLPDTYNEQFF
D: TRBD2; size: NA; J: TRBJ2-1; V: TRBV5-4; DNA: TGTGCCAGCAGCTCGCGAGCGGGATACAATGAGCAGTTCTTC; CDR3: CASSSRAGYNEQFF
D: TRBD2; size: few; J: TRBJ2-1; V: TRBV9; DNA: TGTGCCAGCAGCCCCAGCGGGACGCGATACAATGAGCAGTTCTTC; CDR3: CASSPSGTRYNEQFF
D: NA; size: NA; J: TRBJ2-5; V: TRBV30; DNA: TGTGCCTGGAGTGTTGACTCGGGGGAGACCCAGTACTTC; CDR3: CAWSVDSGETQYF
D: NA; size: NA; J: TRBJ1-4; V: TRBV4-1; DNA: TGCGCCAGCAGCCAAGCGGGGAGTAGTAAAGAAAAACTGTTTTTT; CDR3: CASSQAGSSKEKLFF
D: NA; size: few; J: TRBJ2-3; V: TRBV29-1; DNA: TGCAGCGGACTTTTCCCAGGGGCCGATACGCAGTATTTT; CDR3: CSGLFPGADTQYF
D: TRBD2; size: NA; J: TRBJ2-2; V: TRBV18; DNA: TGTGCCAGCTCACCCCTAGCGGCAGAGAGCGGGGAGCTGTTTTTT; CDR3: CASSPLAAESGELFF
D: NA; size: many; J: TRBJ1-6; V: TRBV7-9; DNA: TGTGCCAGCAGCCCTAAGAGTAATTCACCCCTCCACTTT; CDR3: CASSPKSNSPLHF
D: TRBD1; size: few; J: TRBJ1-3; V: TRBV29-1; DNA: TGCAGCGTTGTAAAGGGGGCCCGTGGAAACACCATATATTTT; CDR3: CSVVKGARGNTIYF
D: NA; size: few; J: TRBJ1-2; V: TRBV29-1; DNA: TGCAGCGTCCAGAGACAGGACTATGGCTACACCTTC; CDR3: CSVQRQDYGYTF
D: NA; size: few; J: TRBJ1-1; V: TRBV20-1; DNA: TGCAGTGCCGACTTCAACACTGAAGCTTTCTTT; CDR3: CSADFNTEAFF
D: TRBD1; size: few; J: TRBJ1-5; V: TRBV18; DNA: TGTGCCAGCTCACAGGACAGGGGTGGAAATCAGCCCCAGCATTTT; CDR3: CASSQDRGGNQPQHF
D: NA; size: few; J: TRBJ1-3; V: TRBV6-1; DNA: TGTGCCAGCAGCAGGGATGGAAACACCATATATTTT; CDR3: CASSRDGNTIYF
D: TRBD1; size: few; J: TRBJ1-1; V: TRBV5-1; DNA: TGCGCCAGCAGCCGTGGGACAGCCACTGAAGCTTTCTTT; CDR3: CASSRGTATEAFF
D: NA; size: many; J: TRBJ2-3; V: TRBV13; DNA: TGTGCCAGCAGCACCGGGCAGAGGGACACAGATACGCAGTATTTT; CDR3: CASSTGQRDTDTQYF
D: NA; size: NA; J: TRBJ1-5; V: TRBV30; DNA: TGTGCCTGGAGTGTATTGGGAGGAGGCAATCAGCCCCAGCATTTT; CDR3: CAWSVLGGGNQPQHF
D: TRBD2; size: NA; J: TRBJ2-5; V: TRBV6-5; DNA: TGTGCCAGCAGTTATCGGGGGGGGGAGACCCAGTACTTC; CDR3: CASSYRGGETQYF
D: NA; size: few; J: TRBJ2-7; V: TRBV2; DNA: TGTGCCAGCAGTGAAGGACAGGCGTTCTACGAGCAGTACTTC; CDR3: CASSEGQAFYEQYF
D: TRBD1; size: few; J: TRBJ2-7; V: TRBV5-6; DNA: TGTGCCAGCAGCCACGGACAGGGGGCCTACGAGCAGTACTTC; CDR3: CASSHGQGAYEQYF
D: TRBD1; size: NA; J: TRBJ2-1; V: TRBV9; DNA: TGTGCCAGCGGAGGGACAGGAGCTGAGCAGTTCTTC; CDR3: CASGGTGAEQFF
D: NA; size: NA; J: TRBJ1-1; V: TRBV7-2; DNA: TGTGCCAGCAGCCCCCGGGGGACTGAAGCTTTCTTT; CDR3: CASSPRGTEAFF